These T cell receptor beta chains were read from a single sample in a study of T cells in narcolepsy. TCRdb's table, derived via immunoSEQ multiplex PCR, lists solely in-frame clones and lacks some. This sample has about 27,000 clones, with more than 75% found just once. Specimen: CD45RA- memory CD4+ T cells from PBMCs. These TCRs come from a human donor with narcolepsy. The CDR3 runs from the conserved cysteine through the conserved F or W. Fields, in order: V gene, D gene, J gene, clone size, CDR3 protein, CDR3 DNA. The D gene is left open where the match is weak. Not every row has a clone size; where given, it reads once, few, many or a size class.

v_gene: TRBV21-1
d_gene: NA
j_gene: TRBJ2-7
abundance: NA
CDR3aa: CASSKLRYGQGVPGPYEQYF
CDR3nt: TGTGCCAGCAGCAAATTAAGGTATGGACAGGGGGTACCAGGCCCCTACGAGCAGTACTTC

v_gene: TRBV27
d_gene: TRBD1
j_gene: TRBJ2-7
abundance: NA
CDR3aa: CASSRGQGGSYEQYF
CDR3nt: TGTGCCAGCAGCCGCGGACAGGGGGGCTCCTACGAGCAGTACTTC

v_gene: TRBV5-1
d_gene: NA
j_gene: TRBJ1-2
abundance: NA
CDR3aa: CASSLEVGVGGYTF
CDR3nt: TGCGCCAGCAGCTTGGAAGTAGGGGTCGGGGGCTACACCTTC

v_gene: TRBV19
d_gene: NA
j_gene: TRBJ1-3
abundance: NA
CDR3aa: CASRDTYGSGNTIYF
CDR3nt: TGTGCCAGTAGGGATACATACGGCTCTGGAAACACCATATATTTT

v_gene: TRBV7-8
d_gene: NA
j_gene: TRBJ1-1
abundance: NA
CDR3aa: CASSVRTENTEAFF
CDR3nt: TGTGCCAGCAGCGTCCGGACAGAGAACACTGAAGCTTTCTTT

v_gene: TRBV9
d_gene: NA
j_gene: TRBJ1-6
abundance: NA
CDR3aa: CASSVVGGRGSPLHF
CDR3nt: TGTGCCAGCAGCGTAGTTGGGGGGCGCGGTTCACCCCTCCACTTT

v_gene: TRBV11-3
d_gene: TRBD2
j_gene: TRBJ2-2
abundance: NA
CDR3aa: CASSYRTSGDAGELFF
CDR3nt: TGTGCCAGCAGCTACAGGACTAGCGGGGACGCCGGGGAGCTGTTTTTT

v_gene: TRBV7-2
d_gene: NA
j_gene: TRBJ1-1
abundance: NA
CDR3aa: CASSLDWVGTEAFF
CDR3nt: TGTGCCAGCAGCTTAGACTGGGTGGGTACTGAAGCTTTCTTT

v_gene: TRBV6-1
d_gene: TRBD2
j_gene: TRBJ2-7
abundance: few
CDR3aa: CASSEAGGFASYEQYF
CDR3nt: TGTGCCAGCAGTGAAGCGGGGGGGTTTGCCTCCTACGAGCAGTACTTC

v_gene: TRBV5-4
d_gene: NA
j_gene: TRBJ1-1
abundance: NA
CDR3aa: CASRRGILNTEAFF
CDR3nt: TGTGCCAGCAGACGGGGGATCTTGAACACTGAAGCTTTCTTT

v_gene: TRBV5-8
d_gene: NA
j_gene: TRBJ2-5
abundance: NA
CDR3aa: CASSRTVNQETQYF
CDR3nt: TGTGCCAGCAGCCGGACAGTAAACCAAGAGACCCAGTACTTC

v_gene: TRBV5-1
d_gene: TRBD2
j_gene: TRBJ2-5
abundance: NA
CDR3aa: CASSLTGGTHQETQYF
CDR3nt: TGCGCCAGCAGCTTGACGGGGGGGACTCATCAAGAGACCCAGTACTTC

v_gene: TRBV5-1
d_gene: NA
j_gene: TRBJ2-1
abundance: NA
CDR3aa: CASSAPRGPPGEQFF
CDR3nt: TGCGCCAGCAGCGCCCCGCGGGGGCCCCCAGGTGAGCAGTTCTTC

v_gene: TRBV11-3
d_gene: NA
j_gene: TRBJ1-1
abundance: NA
CDR3aa: CASSLPRGPQYTEAFF
CDR3nt: TGTGCCAGCAGCCTCCCCCGGGGGCCACAGTACACTGAAGCTTTCTTT

v_gene: TRBV20-1
d_gene: NA
j_gene: TRBJ2-7
abundance: NA
CDR3aa: CSVQSSYEQYF
CDR3nt: TGCAGTGTACAGAGCTCCTACGAGCAGTACTTC

v_gene: TRBV2
d_gene: NA
j_gene: TRBJ1-1
abundance: NA
CDR3aa: CASSGPKRGRTEAFF
CDR3nt: TGTGCCAGCAGTGGCCCGAAGAGGGGTCGGACTGAAGCTTTCTTT

v_gene: TRBV5-1
d_gene: NA
j_gene: TRBJ2-7
abundance: NA
CDR3aa: CASSTGGYEQYF
CDR3nt: TGCGCCAGCAGTACGGGCGGCTACGAGCAGTACTTC

v_gene: TRBV19
d_gene: TRBD1
j_gene: TRBJ1-5
abundance: NA
CDR3aa: CATSGGTGGSGQPQHF
CDR3nt: TGTGCCACCTCAGGGGGAACAGGGGGTTCGGGGCAGCCCCAGCATTTT

v_gene: TRBV5-1
d_gene: NA
j_gene: TRBJ1-2
abundance: NA
CDR3aa: CASSLVENYGYTF
CDR3nt: TGCGCCAGCAGCTTGGTAGAGAACTATGGCTACACCTTC

v_gene: TRBV11-3
d_gene: NA
j_gene: TRBJ1-1
abundance: NA
CDR3aa: CASSLDPGRRTEAFF
CDR3nt: TGTGCCAGCAGCTTAGATCCTGGCAGGCGGACTGAAGCTTTCTTT

v_gene: TRBV5-1
d_gene: NA
j_gene: TRBJ1-1
abundance: few
CDR3aa: CASSLVGGLVGDTEAFF
CDR3nt: TGCGCCAGCAGCTTGGTTGGGGGATTGGTGGGAGACACTGAAGCTTTCTTT

v_gene: TRBV6-1
d_gene: NA
j_gene: TRBJ1-6
abundance: NA
CDR3aa: CASSRERNSPLHF
CDR3nt: TGTGCCAGCAGTCGGGAGCGAAATTCACCCCTCCACTTT

v_gene: TRBV28
d_gene: NA
j_gene: TRBJ2-7
abundance: NA
CDR3aa: CASSLADSYEQYF
CDR3nt: TGTGCCAGCAGTTTGGCCGATTCCTACGAGCAGTACTTC

v_gene: TRBV6-5
d_gene: TRBD1
j_gene: TRBJ1-1
abundance: NA
CDR3aa: CASSSPGTGNTEAFF
CDR3nt: TGTGCCAGCAGTTCTCCCGGGACAGGGAACACTGAAGCTTTCTTT

v_gene: TRBV29-1
d_gene: NA
j_gene: TRBJ1-3
abundance: once
CDR3aa: CSVDTAGNTIYF
CDR3nt: TGCAGCGTAGATACGGCGGGAAACACCATATATTTT

v_gene: TRBV18
d_gene: TRBD1
j_gene: TRBJ2-6
abundance: NA
CDR3aa: CASSVKGQGDSGANVLTF
CDR3nt: TGTGCCAGCTCTGTCAAAGGACAGGGGGACTCTGGGGCCAACGTCCTGACTTTC

v_gene: TRBV5-5
d_gene: NA
j_gene: TRBJ1-1
abundance: NA
CDR3aa: CASSRANTEAFF
CDR3nt: TGTGCCAGCTCACGGGCGAACACTGAAGCTTTCTTT

v_gene: TRBV4-2
d_gene: NA
j_gene: TRBJ1-2
abundance: NA
CDR3aa: CASSQDRQGRGLYGYTF
CDR3nt: TGTGCCAGCAGCCAAGATCGCCAGGGCAGGGGATTATATGGCTACACCTTC

v_gene: TRBV25-1
d_gene: NA
j_gene: TRBJ1-2
abundance: NA
CDR3aa: CASSESRENYGYTF
CDR3nt: TGTGCCAGCAGTGAATCCCGAGAGAACTATGGCTACACCTTC

v_gene: TRBV6-5
d_gene: TRBD2
j_gene: TRBJ2-7
abundance: NA
CDR3aa: CAISSGGAYEQYF
CDR3nt: TGTGCCATTAGTAGCGGGGGGGCCTACGAGCAGTACTTC

v_gene: TRBV19
d_gene: TRBD2
j_gene: TRBJ2-7
abundance: NA
CDR3aa: CASTGGDSYEQYF
CDR3nt: TGTGCCAGTACGGGAGGGGACTCCTACGAGCAGTACTTC

v_gene: TRBV5-4
d_gene: NA
j_gene: TRBJ1-2
abundance: NA
CDR3aa: CASSLVAGDQSLGYTF
CDR3nt: TGTGCCAGCAGCTTAGTTGCAGGGGACCAGAGCCTCGGCTACACCTTC

v_gene: TRBV5-5
d_gene: TRBD1
j_gene: TRBJ2-7
abundance: NA
CDR3aa: CASSLAWDRGGYEQYF
CDR3nt: TGTGCCAGCAGCTTGGCCTGGGACAGGGGAGGCTACGAGCAGTACTTC

v_gene: TRBV19
d_gene: NA
j_gene: TRBJ1-5
abundance: few
CDR3aa: CASRPPGQNNQPQHF
CDR3nt: TGTGCCAGTAGACCCCCGGGACAAAATAATCAGCCCCAGCATTTT

v_gene: TRBV7-9
d_gene: TRBD1
j_gene: TRBJ2-2
abundance: NA
CDR3aa: CASRPGTVNTGELFF
CDR3nt: TGTGCCAGCAGACCCGGGACAGTAAACACCGGGGAGCTGTTTTTT

v_gene: TRBV10-1
d_gene: NA
j_gene: TRBJ2-2
abundance: NA
CDR3aa: CASSESGNTGELFF
CDR3nt: TGCGCCAGCAGTGAGTCAGGGAACACCGGGGAGCTGTTTTTT

v_gene: TRBV7-2
d_gene: TRBD1
j_gene: TRBJ1-2
abundance: NA
CDR3aa: CASSPRDRASYGYTF
CDR3nt: TGTGCCAGCAGCCCCAGGGACAGGGCCAGCTATGGCTACACCTTC

v_gene: TRBV6-6
d_gene: TRBD1
j_gene: TRBJ1-2
abundance: NA
CDR3aa: CASTQDRSNYGYTF
CDR3nt: TGTGCCAGCACTCAGGACAGGTCTAACTATGGCTACACCTTC

v_gene: TRBV19
d_gene: TRBD1
j_gene: TRBJ1-4
abundance: NA
CDR3aa: CASSTLGTGAEKLFF
CDR3nt: TGTGCCAGTAGTACCCTCGGGACAGGGGCAGAAAAACTGTTTTTT

v_gene: TRBV5-1
d_gene: NA
j_gene: TRBJ1-1
abundance: NA
CDR3aa: CASSLPGYSTEAFF
CDR3nt: TGCGCCAGCAGCTTGCCTGGTTACAGCACTGAAGCTTTCTTT

v_gene: TRBV4-1
d_gene: NA
j_gene: TRBJ2-7
abundance: NA
CDR3aa: CASSQALTRDSRGQYF
CDR3nt: TGCGCCAGCAGCCAAGCGTTAACTAGGGACTCCCGGGGGCAGTACTTC

v_gene: TRBV11-3
d_gene: TRBD2
j_gene: TRBJ2-3
abundance: NA
CDR3aa: CASSLGTSGGAGDTQYF
CDR3nt: TGTGCCAGCAGCTTGGGAACTAGCGGGGGGGCAGGAGATACGCAGTATTTT